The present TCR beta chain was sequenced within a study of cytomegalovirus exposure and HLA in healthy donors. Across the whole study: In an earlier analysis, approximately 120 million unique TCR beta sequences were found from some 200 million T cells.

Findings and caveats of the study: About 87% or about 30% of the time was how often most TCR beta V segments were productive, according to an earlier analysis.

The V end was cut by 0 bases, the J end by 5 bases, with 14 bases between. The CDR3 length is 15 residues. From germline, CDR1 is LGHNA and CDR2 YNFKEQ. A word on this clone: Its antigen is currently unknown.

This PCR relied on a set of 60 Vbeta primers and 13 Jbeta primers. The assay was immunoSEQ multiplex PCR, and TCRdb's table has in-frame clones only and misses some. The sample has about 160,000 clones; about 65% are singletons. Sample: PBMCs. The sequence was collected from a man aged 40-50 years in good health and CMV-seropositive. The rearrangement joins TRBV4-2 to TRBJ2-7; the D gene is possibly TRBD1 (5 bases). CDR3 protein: CASSQDPRGTHEQYF. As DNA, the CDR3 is TGTGCCAGCAGCCAAGATCCAAGGGGAACCCACGAGCAGTACTTC.